A single sample gave rise to the 7 T cell receptor beta chains below, sequenced in a study of beta chain features in type 1 diabetes. Reverse transcribing all isolated RNA meant expressed TCRB transcripts were sequenced. Assay used: immunoSEQ multiplex PCR; TCRdb lists only in-frame clones, some missing. The data contain 150,000 to 160,000 clones, around 10% of them seen just once; the ten biggest clones take up roughly 1.9%. The sequenced material came from central memory CD4+ T cells from blood. The receptors originated from a man aged 18-30 years in good health.

This clone was seen more than once but under ten times. The chain has TRBV7-9 and TRBJ1-6, with 8 bases matching TRBD1. CDR3 length: 16 residues. Trimming took 5 bases from V and 3 from J; bases not matched to a gene: 6. Germline assignment: CDR1 SEHNR and CDR2 FQNEAQ (reference sequence). CDR3 protein: CASSTDRGGYNSPLHF. CDR3 bases: TGTGCCAGCAGCACAGACAGGGGAGGCTATAATTCACCCCTCCACTTT.

J is TRBJ1-2 and V is TRBV6-5, with no clear D. V lost 5 bases and J lost 0, with 4 bases in between. The germline gives CDR1 MNHEY, CDR2 SVGAGI. This CDR3 has 12 residues. The CDR3 region is CASSQPNYGYTF. In DNA form, the CDR3 reads TGTGCCAGCAGTCAGCCTAACTATGGCTACACCTTC.

V and J are TRBV29-1 and TRBJ1-5, with 8 bases lining up with TRBD1. This CDR3 has 13 amino acids. Germline values: CDR1 SQVTM, CDR2 ANQGSEA. With V trimmed by 5 bases and J by 7 bases, 7 bases remained unmatched. CDR3 nucleotide sequence: TGCAGCGTTCGACAGGGGTCAGGACAGCCCCAGCATTTT. It is translated as CSVRQGSGQPQHF.

The sample holds a few counts of this clone. The chain recombines TRBV19 with TRBJ2-7; 8 bases agree with TRBD2. Germline CDR1 reads LNHDA; CDR2 reads SQIVND (reference sequence). V shed 5 bases and J 1 base; nucleotides not matched to a gene: 4. The CDR3 is 14 amino acids. This CDR3 reads CASSSSGRSYEQYF. The CDR3 bases are TGTGCCAGTAGTTCAAGCGGGAGATCCTACGAGCAGTACTTC.

This clone was detected only a few times. The rearrangement joins TRBV7-9 to TRBJ2-1; the match to TRBD1 covers 8 bases. In germline, CDR1 is SEHNR, CDR2 FQNEAQ (reference sequence). The ends lost 5 bases at V and 11 bases at J; junction bases unmatched: 8. CDR3 length: 13 amino acids. The CDR3 here is CASSPRGRLKQFF. The CDR3 DNA reads as TGTGCCAGCAGCCCCAGGGGGCGGCTTAAGCAGTTCTTC.

This clone was observed a few times. The chain carries TRBV4-1 and TRBJ1-1; D is unresolved. The CDR3 totals 12 residues. Germline CDR1 is MGHRA and CDR2 is YSYEKL. Between the trimmed V and J ends, which lost 3 bases and 5 bases, there was a span of 7 bases. The CDR3 here is CASSHVGTEAFF. DNA of the CDR3: TGCGCCAGCAGCCACGTAGGGACTGAAGCTTTCTTT.

The J gene is TRBJ2-1, the V gene TRBV2; D assignment may be TRBD1 or TRBD2 (5 bases each). Germline-derived CDR1 and CDR2 are SNHLY and FYNNEI. The CDR3 extends over 16 amino acids. Trimming pared 7 bases from V and 3 bases from J, leaving 19 bases between. The DNA of the CDR3 is TGTGCCAGCACCTCCGAGGGGCCTTCCCTCTACAATGAGCAGTTCTTC. Translation: CASTSEGPSLYNEQFF.